These 5 T cell receptor beta chains were sequenced from one sample in a study of T cells in Graves' hyperthyroidism and ophthalmopathy. Using RNA transcripts as the source, TCR beta CDR3 regions were amplified. The HTBI set primed first-round TCR CDR3 RT-PCR. From the multiplex PCR reads, TCRdb called clonotypes with MiXCR, one entry per CDR3 protein. Altogether roughly 700,000 distinct CDR3 sequences are present, 15% to 20% being singletons, with the ten largest covering 15%. Material: blood. These receptors came from a man aged 45 to 65 with Graves' hyperthyroidism.

The chain couples TRBV5-4 to TRBJ1-4, with 7 bases identical to TRBD1. Germline V gene data show CDR1 as SGHNT and CDR2 as YYREEE (reference sequence). Trimming removed 4 bases from V and 6 bases from J; junction bases left unmatched: 6. This CDR3 comprises 14 residues. Here the CDR3 DNA reads TGTGCCAGCAGCCCTGACAGGGAAGATGAAAAACTGTTTTTT. Translating it yields CASSPDREDEKLFF. Drawing the rest from reference TRBV5-4 and TRBJ1-4, the complete variable domain is ETGVTQSPTHLIKTRGQQVTLRCSSQSGHNTVSWYQQALGQGPQFIFQYYREEENGRGNFPPRFSGLQFPNYSSELNVNALELDDSALYLCASSPDREDEKLFFGSGTQLSVL.

This clonotype was recorded at least ten times. The chain carries TRBV10-3 and TRBJ2-7; D unresolved. The CDR3 sequence is 13 residues long. Per the germline V gene, CDR1 is ENHRY and CDR2 is SYGVKD. Trimming removed 6 bases at V and 1 base at J, with 10 bases between. The CDR3 DNA reads as TGTGCCATCAGCCACAGAATATCCTACGAGCAGTACTTC. The encoded protein is CAISHRISYEQYF.

This clonotype was counted many times. J is TRBJ1-2 and V is TRBV5-1, with a weak D call TRBD1 (6 bases). V was cut by 0 bases and J by 6 bases, with 12 bases left in between. This CDR3 has 14 residues. Germline V CDR1 and CDR2: SGHRS, YFSETQ. Here the CDR3 reads CASSLAVRGNGYTF. The CDR3 nucleotides are TGCGCCAGCAGCTTGGCCGTCAGGGGTAATGGCTACACCTTC.

The rearrangement links TRBV5-1 to TRBJ2-1, with no clear D. Germline CDR1 SGHRS, CDR2 YFSETQ. There are 15 residues in the CDR3. The V end was cut by 3 bases, the J end by 4 bases, with 14 bases between. The CDR3: CASSSVAETYNEQFF. The CDR3 bases are TGCGCCAGCAGCTCGGTGGCGGAGACGTACAATGAGCAGTTCTTC.

The chain carries TRBV2 and TRBJ1-2, with 11 bases identical to TRBD1. From germline, CDR1 is SNHLY and CDR2 FYNNEI. The CDR3 is made up of 15 amino acids. V gave up 4 bases and J gave up 7 bases; unmatched junction bases: 8. CDR3 loop: CASSVLGQGARGYTF. Written as DNA, the CDR3 is TGTGCCAGCAGTGTTCTCGGACAGGGGGCGCGTGGCTACACCTTC.